At least ten counts were recorded for the clone carrying this T cell receptor beta chain. Its specificity is not known. In germline, CDR1 is SGHVS, CDR2 FNYEAQ. CDR3 size: 12 residues. V dropped 5 bases and J dropped 6 bases, with 10 bases sitting between them. MiXCR was run by TCRdb on the reads, yielding one entry per CDR3 protein. The sample consists of fewer than 900,000 distinct CDR3 sequences, almost 30% of them appearing once. These data are taken from a study of T cell repertoires in cytomegalovirus infection. Looking at the study overall: Epitope selection comprised recently identified HLA-C-restricted CMV epitopes and well-studied HLA-B-restricted CMV epitopes. Public TCR beta signatures provided an indication of both CMV infection and a matching HLA type. Broader study findings: It was HLA-C-restricted CMV-specific TCR beta clonotypes that dominated the response ex vivo. There were carriers of CMV plus the relevant HLA, and cumulative public TCR beta family frequency identified them.

This receptor was taken from a human donor in good health (CMV status not recorded). Some clones in this sample may be carry-over from other donors' samples. The input for sequencing was cultured CD8+ T cells from PBMCs, taken from culture after CMV antigen stimulation. The chain joins TRBV7-6 to TRBJ1-2; D call uncertain. CDR3 amino acids: CASSLDGNGYTF. In nucleotides, the CDR3 is TGTGCCAGCAGCCTTGACGGAAATGGCTACACCTTC.